This T cell receptor (beta chain) stems from a study of shared clonotypes between healthy human individuals. Study-wide context: Each donor had three CD4 naive, three CD4 memory, two CD8 naive and one CD8 memory plate.

Data came from immunoSEQ multiplex PCR; TCRdb stores just in-frame clones and leaves some out. Of hundreds of thousands of clones in the sample, 95% to 97% are singletons; the top ten hold approximately 0.062%. Worth noting for this clone: Its antigen is currently unknown.

This CDR3 spans 16 amino acids. Study-wide findings and caveats: Across a handful of donors, naive CD4 shared 5% to 5.5%, naive CD8 around 3.8%, memory CD4 2.3%, memory CD8 about 0.4%.

Sample: naive CD4+ T cells sorted from blood. Noted subset: CD45RA+ positively selected. The TCR comes from a woman in her 30s in good health. The chain recombines TRBV21-1 with TRBJ1-1. TRBV21-1 counts as a pseudogene. CDR3 protein: CASSKGTRRMNTEAFF. The CDR3 DNA reads as TGTGCCAGCAGCAAAGGAACTCGACGGATGAACACTGAAGCTTTCTTT.